Sequencing of this T cell receptor (beta chain) was carried out in a study of T cell repertoires in cytomegalovirus infection. In the study overall: Well-studied HLA-B-restricted epitopes and recently identified HLA-C-restricted epitopes of CMV were both used in the study. Based on public TCR beta signatures, there were indications of CMV infection and of a matching HLA type. Regarding the study as a whole: Cumulative frequency of public TCR beta families picked out carriers of CMV plus the relevant HLA. In two of eight donors, the top clonotype was HLA-C-restricted CMV-specific.

TCRdb reprocessed the reads via MiXCR and lists one record per CDR3 protein. In the table there are about 310,000 distinct CDR3 sequences, around a quarter of which are singletons. As regards this clonotype: The antigen is undetermined.

CDR3 length: 18 residues. Losses at the gene ends were 4 bases for V and 2 bases for J; bases not matched to a gene: 11. In germline, CDR1 is MGHRA, CDR2 YSYEKL. This chain links TRBV4-1 with TRBJ2-1, with 10 bases lining up with TRBD1. Specimen: cultured PBMCs, collected from culture after CMV antigen stimulation. The sequence was obtained from a human donor in good health (CMV status not recorded). Some clones in this sample may be carry-over from other donors' samples. This CDR3 is CASSPNSDRGDTYNEQFF. CDR3 nucleotides: TGCGCCAGCAGCCCCAATTCGGACAGGGGGGATACCTACAATGAGCAGTTCTTC.